This TCR beta chain was captured in a study of tumor-infiltrating lymphocytes in oesophageal squamous cell carcinoma. In TCRdb, the PCR reads were re-called with MiXCR into one record per CDR3 protein. Of approximately 10,000 distinct CDR3 sequences in the sample, roughly 63% were seen once. Germline CDR1 LNHDA, CDR2 SQIVND (reference sequence). The CDR3 is 17 residues long. The rearrangement links TRBV19 to TRBJ2-4; 7 nucleotides match TRBD1. The J call may be faulty, since TRBJ2-1 better matches the DNA end. This clonotype was sampled from a female donor with esophageal squamous cell carcinoma. The sample taken for sequencing was esophageal tumor tissue. The CDR3 loop is CASSIDPGGSSYNEQFF. Here the CDR3 DNA reads TGTGCCAGTAGTATAGACCCAGGGGGAAGTTCCTACAATGAGCAGTTCTTC.